The 11 T cell receptor beta chains reported below all come from one sample, sequenced in a study of OX40 agonist ivuxolimab in advanced cancers. Sequencing used immunoSEQ multiplex PCR; TCRdb keeps in-frame clones, though not all of them. Of 25,000 to 35,000 clones in the sample, roughly 84% were seen once. The sample was CD4+ or CD8+ T cells sorted from blood, taken in a trial of the OX40 agonist ivuxolimab. The source of these receptors is an adult with an advanced solid tumor such as melanoma, head and neck, liver or kidney cancer.

This clone qualifies as medium-sized (0.01 to 0.1%). The genes are TRBV5-6 and TRBJ2-1; 9 bases map to TRBD2. Germline CDR1 SGHDT, CDR2 YYEEEE. The CDR3 runs to 18 residues. The V segment lost 2 bases and the J segment 3 bases; nucleotides outside the gene matches: 12. The CDR3 nucleotides read TGTGCCAGCAGCTTAGGCGATGCGGGGGGGCTTTTCTACAATGAGCAGTTCTTC. Protein sequence: CASSLGDAGGLFYNEQFF.

The table lists this clone with a few counts. This chain connects TRBV4-1 to TRBJ2-7, with 11 positions matching TRBD1. In germline, CDR1 is MGHRA, CDR2 YSYEKL. CDR3 length equals 16 residues. The V segment lost 4 bases and the J segment 6 bases; nucleotides outside the gene matches: 11. The CDR3 coding sequence is TGCGCCAGCAGCCTCAGTTCTGGACAGGGGGCAGGCGAGCAGTACTTC. Its translation is CASSLSSGQGAGEQYF.

The chain couples TRBV19 to TRBJ1-2; tentative D call: TRBD1 (6 bases). The V end was cut by 3 bases, the J end by 3 bases, with 23 bases between. The CDR3 has 18 amino acids. Per germline, CDR1 LNHDA and CDR2 SQIVND (reference sequence). DNA for the CDR3: TGTGCCAGTAGTATCGGACAGATTATGACCTACGACCACTATGGCTACACCTTC. Protein: CASSIGQIMTYDHYGYTF.

In DNA, the CDR3 is TGTGCCAGCAGTTTATATCAGGGGGCGGCCGAGCAGTACTTC. Translating it yields CASSLYQGAAEQYF. The chain carries TRBV27 and TRBJ2-7, with TRBD1 matching 8 bases. V was clipped by 1 base and J by 6 bases; unmatched bases: 5. CDR3 length: 14 amino acids. In germline, CDR1 is MNHEY, CDR2 SMNVEV (reference sequence).

The V call is TRBV10-2, the J call TRBJ2-4, with 10 bases matching TRBD1. J lost 0 bases, V lost 7 bases, and 6 bases had no gene match. CDR3 length: 16 residues. In germline, CDR1 is WSHSY, CDR2 SAAADI. The CDR3 sequence: CASTEGQGLAKNIQYF. The CDR3 nucleotides are TGCGCCAGCACCGAGGGACAGGGGTTAGCCAAAAACATTCAGTACTTC.

V gene TRBV7-9 combines with J gene TRBJ2-1; D is unresolved. V lost 7 bases and J 5 bases, leaving 9 bases between the germline ends. From germline, CDR1 is SEHNR and CDR2 FQNEAQ (reference sequence). The CDR3 length is 12 residues. The DNA for the CDR3 is TGTGCCAGCAACAGTTACGACAATGAGCAGTTCTTC. Translated: CASNSYDNEQFF.

This chain connects TRBV14 to TRBJ2-7; weak D call: TRBD1 (6 bases). The CDR3 has 13 residues. CDR1 and CDR2 (germline): SGHDN, FVKESK. V was pared by 4 bases and J by 2 bases, with 9 bases between. The CDR3, as DNA: TGTGCCAGCAGCCCCAGGACAGCCTACGAGCAGTACTTC. Amino acid sequence: CASSPRTAYEQYF.

This clone is medium-sized by share. This chain uses TRBV13 with TRBJ2-6, with D perhaps assigned TRBD1 or TRBD2 (5 bases each). Deletions cut 4 bases from V and 0 bases from J, with 10 bases between. Per the germline V gene, CDR1 is PRHDT and CDR2 is FYEKMQ (reference sequence). The CDR3 consists of 16 residues. CDR3 in DNA: TGTGCCAGCAGCTCGGGACCCATCTCTGGGGCCAACGTCCTGACTTTC. Translated: CASSSGPISGANVLTF.

The gene calls are TRBV5-1 and TRBJ2-5; tentatively, D is TRBD2 (5 bases). Germline values: CDR1 SGHRS, CDR2 YFSETQ. The CDR3 totals 17 residues. Deletions cut 4 bases from V and 0 bases from J, with 19 bases between. This chain's CDR3 is CASSLEEGRSYQETQYF. The CDR3 DNA follows: TGCGCCAGCAGCCTGGAGGAAGGCAGGTCGTACCAAGAGACCCAGTACTTC. Based on the CDR3 plus reference TRBV5-1 and TRBJ2-5, the full variable domain is KAGVTQTPRYLIKTRGQQVTLSCSPISGHRSVSWYQQTPGQGLQFLFEYFSETQRNKGNFPGRFSGRQFSNSRSEMNVSTLELGDSALYLCASSLEEGRSYQETQYFGPGTRLLVL.

This chain uses TRBV15 with TRBJ2-5; D may match TRBD1 or TRBD2 (6 bases each). This CDR3 is built from 15 residues. Germline CDR1 is LNHNV and CDR2 is YYDKDF (reference sequence). Trimming removed 9 bases at V and 5 bases at J, with 22 bases between. The CDR3 DNA follows: TGTGCCACAAGCGATTCTGTGGGGGCGGGGGAGACCCAGTACTTC. This translates into CATSDSVGAGETQYF.

The chain combines TRBV13 with TRBJ1-2; possible D gene TRBD1, 5 bases. Trimming left V 3 bases short and J 6 bases short, with 17 bases between. The V gene's germline CDR1 is PRHDT and CDR2 FYEKMQ (reference sequence). The CDR3 contains 15 residues. This chain's CDR3 is CASSLVVPGGNGYTF. Here the CDR3 DNA reads TGTGCCAGCAGCTTGGTGGTTCCCGGGGGGAATGGCTACACCTTC.